The 18 T cell receptor beta chains presented below share a single source sample, sequenced in a study of T cells in Graves' hyperthyroidism and ophthalmopathy. Amplification of TCR beta CDR3 regions used RNA as the template. An initial round of RT-PCR targeting the TCR CDR3 relied on the HTBI primer set. TCRdb redid the calling of the multiplex PCR reads with MiXCR, one entry per CDR3 protein. Of almost 600,000 distinct CDR3 sequences listed, about 14% are singletons. Sequenced material: blood. The receptors derive from a woman aged 30 to 39 with Graves' hyperthyroidism that later progressed to Graves' ophthalmopathy.

This chain uses TRBV7-7 with TRBJ2-2; 9 nucleotides match TRBD2. Per the germline V gene, CDR1 is SSHAT and CDR2 is FNYEAQ (reference sequence). The CDR3 extends over 14 amino acids. CDR3: CATGVAGASGELFF. The CDR3 region has the DNA TGTGCTACCGGGGTAGCGGGAGCATCCGGGGAGCTGTTTTTT.

Notes on this clonotype: A much larger clone differs from this one at a single base, so this may be a read error. The rearrangement links TRBV19 to TRBJ2-1; D gene unclear. CDR3 size: 15 residues. CDR1 and CDR2 (germline): LNHDA, SQIVND (reference sequence). Written as DNA, the CDR3 is TGTGACAGTAGTATAGACCGTCAAGAGGTCAATGAGCAGTTCTTC. Its protein product is CDSSIDRQEVNEQFF.

The V and J genes are TRBV12-3 or TRBV12-4 and TRBJ2-7, with D possibly matching TRBD1 (8 bases). There are 15 residues in the CDR3. V lost 6 bases to trimming and J lost 1 base, with 16 bases between them. As DNA, the CDR3 is TGTGCCAGCAGAAATACAGGGGGGGTATCCTACGAGCAGTACTTC. It encodes CASRNTGGVSYEQYF.

This clonotype was found many times. In DNA form, the CDR3 reads TGCAGTGCCCCCATCGGGAATAATTCACCCCTCCACTTT. Its translation is CSAPIGNNSPLHF. This chain joins TRBV20-1 and TRBJ1-6, with D hard to call. This CDR3 comprises 13 residues. The germline gives CDR1 DFQATT, CDR2 SNEGSKA (reference sequence). The germline V and J ends were trimmed by 6 bases and 5 bases, with 11 bases remaining between them.

This clonotype was counted at least ten times. The gene calls are TRBV2 and TRBJ1-1; TRBD1 matches 9 bases. Trimming at V came to 9 bases and at J to 0 bases, leaving 2 bases not matched to a gene. CDR3 size: 13 residues. Germline CDR1 is SNHLY and CDR2 is FYNNEI. This CDR3 reads CARGTGMNTEAFF. The CDR3 DNA reads TGTGCCAGGGGGACAGGGATGAACACTGAAGCTTTCTTT.

This clonotype was seen more than once but under ten times. Relative to the germline gene, one junction end is altered; a read error may explain this. The chain is built from TRBV27 and TRBJ2-1; 8 bases line up with TRBD2. This CDR3 has 17 amino acids. Germline V gene sequence: CDR1 MNHEY, CDR2 SMNVEV (reference sequence). In DNA form, the CDR3 reads TGTGCCAGCAGTTCCTACCAACTAGCGGTCCTTTACAATGAGCAGCTCTTC. This encodes CASSSYQLAVLYNEQLF.

This clonotype has a count of ten or more. The chain combines TRBV3-1 with TRBJ2-4, with a tentative D call TRBD2 (6 bases). V dropped 2 bases and J dropped 2 bases, with 10 bases sitting between them. Germline CDR1 and CDR2: LGHDT and YNNKEL (reference sequence). The CDR3 totals 15 residues. The DNA of the CDR3 is TGTGCCAGCAGCCAACGAGGAGGGTCCAAAAACATTCAGTACTTC. Residues: CASSQRGGSKNIQYF.

This clonotype has a count of ten or more. The V call is TRBV4-1, the J call TRBJ1-1; D gene ambiguous. Germline CDR1 is MGHRA and CDR2 is YSYEKL. Trimming took 0 bases from V and 1 from J, leaving 6 bases between them. The CDR3 runs to 14 residues. DNA of the CDR3: TGCGCCAGCAGCCAAGAGACGGGGAACACTGAAGCTTTCTTT. It translates to CASSQETGNTEAFF.

There are many counts of this clonotype. This chain uses TRBV20-1 with TRBJ1-1; 8 positions agree with TRBD1. Trimming removed 1 base from V and 3 bases from J; junction bases left unmatched: 1. Germline CDR1 is DFQATT and CDR2 is SNEGSKA (reference sequence). This CDR3 is built from 13 residues. The CDR3: CSARATGDTEAFF. The CDR3 region has the DNA TGCAGTGCTAGAGCGACAGGGGACACTGAAGCTTTCTTT.

This clonotype was observed a few times. The genes are TRBV6-6 and TRBJ2-1; TRBD2 matches 8 bases. The CDR3 consists of 16 residues. Trimming cost V 2 bases and J 5 bases; bases outside gene matches: 8. Germline assignment: CDR1 MNHNY and CDR2 SVGAGI (reference sequence). The CDR3 DNA sequence: TGTGCCAGCAGTTACAAACTCGGGGGGGAGGACAATGAGCAGTTCTTC. Translating gives CASSYKLGGEDNEQFF.

The chain has TRBV9 and TRBJ2-7; D unresolved. Germline loops: CDR1 SGDLS, CDR2 YYNGEE. CDR3 length equals 14 residues. The V and J ends lost 0 bases and 1 base respectively, with 8 bases between them. As DNA, the CDR3 is TGTGCCAGCAGCGTAGGAAGTGCGTCCTACGAGCAGTACTTC. Protein sequence: CASSVGSASYEQYF.

At least ten counts were recorded for this clonotype. The V and J genes are TRBV18 and TRBJ1-2, with a tentative D call TRBD1 (6 bases). The CDR3 runs to 14 residues. V dropped 3 bases and J dropped 4 bases, with 12 bases sitting between them. Germline V CDR1 and CDR2: KGHSH, LQKENI. The CDR3 DNA sequence: TGTGCCAGCTCACCGCTCGGACAGAGCTATGGCTACACCTTC. Protein product: CASSPLGQSYGYTF.

This clonotype was seen at least ten times. The rearrangement joins TRBV11-2 to TRBJ2-1; D ambiguous. In germline, CDR1 is SGHAT, CDR2 FQNNGV. The CDR3 totals 12 residues. V lost 6 bases, J lost 10 bases, and 13 bases lay in between. CDR3 region: CASSNNLVEQFF. The CDR3, as DNA: TGTGCCAGCAGTAACAATCTTGTAGAGCAGTTCTTC.

The chain recombines TRBV20-1 with TRBJ2-7; a weak D match, TRBD2 (5 bases). Germline-derived CDR1 and CDR2 are DFQATT and SNEGSKA (reference sequence). Trimming removed 6 bases from V and 4 bases from J, with 19 bases in between. This CDR3 contains 14 residues. CDR3 coding DNA: TGCAGTGCGCACTTCGGACTGTTGGCTTACGAGCAGTACTTC. This translates into CSAHFGLLAYEQYF.

This clonotype was seen ten or more times. The chain joins TRBV11-2 to TRBJ2-5, with D perhaps matching TRBD2 (5 bases). The CDR3 covers 18 residues. Germline CDR1 is SGHAT and CDR2 is FQNNGV. The ends were cut back, 5 bases at V and 5 bases at J, with 27 bases in the middle. In DNA form, the CDR3 reads TGTGCCAGCAGCCCGAGTTCGCGAGGGCAACGTCGGAGCGAGACCCAGTACTTC. Protein sequence: CASSPSSRGQRRSETQYF.

This clonotype was seen only a few times. V gene TRBV12-3 or TRBV12-4 combines with J gene TRBJ2-6, with D possibly matching TRBD1 (5 bases). The length of the CDR3 is 11 residues. Here the CDR3 reads CAGAGANVLTF. The CDR3 DNA reads as TGTGCAGGGGCCGGGGCCAACGTCCTGACTTTC.

The sample holds many counts of this clonotype. The chain combines TRBV2 with TRBJ2-7, with 10 bases that match TRBD1. V shed 6 bases and J 6 bases; nucleotides not matched to a gene: 8. CDR1 SNHLY and CDR2 FYNNEI come from the germline V gene. The CDR3 extends over 14 amino acids. The CDR3 spells CASSSGTGAPEQYF. The CDR3 DNA reads TGTGCCAGCAGCTCCGGGACAGGGGCGCCCGAGCAGTACTTC.

This clonotype was counted at least ten times. The rearrangement links TRBV29-1 to TRBJ1-1; a weak D match, TRBD1 (6 bases). Germline-derived CDR1 and CDR2 are SQVTM and ANQGSEA. The germline V and J ends were trimmed by 7 bases and 1 base, with 10 bases remaining between them. The CDR3 is 12 residues long. The CDR3 DNA reads as TGCAGCGCCGGGGGACAGAACACTGAAGCTTTCTTT. Protein: CSAGGQNTEAFF.